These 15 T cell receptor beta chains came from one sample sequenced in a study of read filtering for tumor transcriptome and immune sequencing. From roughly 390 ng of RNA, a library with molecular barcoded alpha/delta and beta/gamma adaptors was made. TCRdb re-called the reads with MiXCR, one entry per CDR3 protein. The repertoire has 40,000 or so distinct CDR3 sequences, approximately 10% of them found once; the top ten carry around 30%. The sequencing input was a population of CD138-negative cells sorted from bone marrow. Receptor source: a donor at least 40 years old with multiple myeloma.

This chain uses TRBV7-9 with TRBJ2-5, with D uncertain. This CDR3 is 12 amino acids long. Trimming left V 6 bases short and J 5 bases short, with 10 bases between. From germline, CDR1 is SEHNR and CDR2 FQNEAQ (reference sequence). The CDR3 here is CASRSNGETQYF. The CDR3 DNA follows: TGTGCCAGCAGATCCAACGGTGAGACCCAGTACTTC.

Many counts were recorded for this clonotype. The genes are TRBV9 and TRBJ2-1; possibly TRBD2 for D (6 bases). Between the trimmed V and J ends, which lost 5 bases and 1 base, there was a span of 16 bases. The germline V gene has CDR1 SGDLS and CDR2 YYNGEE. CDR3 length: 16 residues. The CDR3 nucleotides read TGTGCCAGCAGTCACCCGGAGGGGCGGTCCTACAATGAGCAGTTCTTC. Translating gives CASSHPEGRSYNEQFF. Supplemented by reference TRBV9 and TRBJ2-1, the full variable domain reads DSGVTQTPKHLITATGQRVTLRCSPRSGDLSVYWYQQSLDQGLQFLIQYYNGEERAKGNILERFSAQQFPDLHSELNLSSLELGDSALYFCASSHPEGRSYNEQFFGPGTRLTVL.

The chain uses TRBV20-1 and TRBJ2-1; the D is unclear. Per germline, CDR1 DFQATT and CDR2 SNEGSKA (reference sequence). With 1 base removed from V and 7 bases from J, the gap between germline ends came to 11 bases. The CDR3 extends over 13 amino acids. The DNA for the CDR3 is TGCAGTGCTAGAGTTCAAGATGGGAATGAGCAGTTCTTC. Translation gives CSARVQDGNEQFF.

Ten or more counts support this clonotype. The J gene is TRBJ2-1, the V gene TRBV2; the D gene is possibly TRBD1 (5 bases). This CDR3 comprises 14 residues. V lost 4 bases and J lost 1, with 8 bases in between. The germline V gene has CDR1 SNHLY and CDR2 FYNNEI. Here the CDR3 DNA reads TGTGCCAGCAGTGCCCAGGGTTCCTACAATGAGCAGTTCTTC. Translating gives CASSAQGSYNEQFF.

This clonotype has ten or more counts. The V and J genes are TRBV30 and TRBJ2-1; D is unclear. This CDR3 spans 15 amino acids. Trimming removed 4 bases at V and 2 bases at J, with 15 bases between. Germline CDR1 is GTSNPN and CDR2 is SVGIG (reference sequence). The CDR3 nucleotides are TGTGCCTGGACCCCCGACTCTAAAGCCTACAATGAGCAGTTCTTC. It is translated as CAWTPDSKAYNEQFF.

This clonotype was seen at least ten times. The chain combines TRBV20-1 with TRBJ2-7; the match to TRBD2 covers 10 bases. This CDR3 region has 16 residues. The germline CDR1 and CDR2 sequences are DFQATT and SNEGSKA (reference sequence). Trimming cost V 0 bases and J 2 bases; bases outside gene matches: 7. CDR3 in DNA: TGCAGTGCTAGAGATCACGGGCTAGCGGGGGCCTACGAGCAGTACTTC. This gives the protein CSARDHGLAGAYEQYF.

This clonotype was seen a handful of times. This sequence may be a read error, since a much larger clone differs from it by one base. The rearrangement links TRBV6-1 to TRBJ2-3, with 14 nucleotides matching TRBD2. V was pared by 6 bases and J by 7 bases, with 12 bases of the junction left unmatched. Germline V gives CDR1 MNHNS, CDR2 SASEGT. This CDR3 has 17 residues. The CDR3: CASRGAVTSGGEYTQYF. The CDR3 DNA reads TGTGCCAGCAGAGGGGCCGTGACTAGCGGGGGGGAGTATACGCAGTATTTT.

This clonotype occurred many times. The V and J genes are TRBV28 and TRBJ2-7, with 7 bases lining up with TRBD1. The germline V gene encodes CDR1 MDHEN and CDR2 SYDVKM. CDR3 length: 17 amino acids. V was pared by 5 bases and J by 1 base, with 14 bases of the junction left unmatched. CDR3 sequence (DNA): TGTGCCAGCAGTCTCGGAACTAAGGGGGCAGATTCCTACGAGCAGTACTTC. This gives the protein CASSLGTKGADSYEQYF. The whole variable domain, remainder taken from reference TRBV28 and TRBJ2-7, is DVKVTQSSRYLVKRTGEKVFLECVQDMDHENMFWYRQDPGLGLRLIYFSYDVKMKEKGDIPEGYSVSREKKERFSLILESASTNQTSMYLCASSLGTKGADSYEQYFGPGTRLTVT.

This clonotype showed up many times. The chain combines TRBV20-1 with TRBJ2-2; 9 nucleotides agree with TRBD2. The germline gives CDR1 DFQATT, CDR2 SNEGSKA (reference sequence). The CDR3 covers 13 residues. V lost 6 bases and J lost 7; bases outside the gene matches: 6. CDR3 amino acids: CSAGGGAGGELFF. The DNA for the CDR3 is TGCAGTGCGGGCGGGGGGGCTGGCGGGGAGCTGTTTTTT.

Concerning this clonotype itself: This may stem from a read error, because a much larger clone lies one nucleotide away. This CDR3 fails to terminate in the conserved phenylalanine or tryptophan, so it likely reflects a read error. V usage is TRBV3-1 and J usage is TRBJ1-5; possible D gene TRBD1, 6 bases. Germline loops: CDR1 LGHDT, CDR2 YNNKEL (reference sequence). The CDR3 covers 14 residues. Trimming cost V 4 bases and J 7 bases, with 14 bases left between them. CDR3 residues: CASSRETGRQPQHL. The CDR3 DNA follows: TGTGCCAGCAGCCGAGAAACAGGGCGGCAGCCCCAGCATCTT.

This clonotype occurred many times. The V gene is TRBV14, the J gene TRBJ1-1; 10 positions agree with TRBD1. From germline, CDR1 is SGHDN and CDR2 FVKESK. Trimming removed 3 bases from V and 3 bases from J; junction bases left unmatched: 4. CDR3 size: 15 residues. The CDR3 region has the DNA TGTGCCAGCAGCCAGAGGGACAGGGGATACACTGAAGCTTTCTTT. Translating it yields CASSQRDRGYTEAFF.

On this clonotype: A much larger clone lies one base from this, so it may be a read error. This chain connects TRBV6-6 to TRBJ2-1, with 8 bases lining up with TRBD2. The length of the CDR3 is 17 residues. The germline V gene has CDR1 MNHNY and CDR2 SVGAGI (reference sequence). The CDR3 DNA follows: TGTGCCAGCAGTTTCGGGGGGGGTATCGGCTCCTACAATGGGCAGTTCTTC. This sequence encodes CASSFGGGIGSYNGQFF.

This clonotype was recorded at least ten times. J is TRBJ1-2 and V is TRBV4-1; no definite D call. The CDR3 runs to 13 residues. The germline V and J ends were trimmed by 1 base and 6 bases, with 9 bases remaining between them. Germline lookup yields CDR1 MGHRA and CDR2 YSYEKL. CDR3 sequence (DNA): TGCGCCAGCAGCCAAGTCCCCGACGATGGCTACACCTTC. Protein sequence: CASSQVPDDGYTF.

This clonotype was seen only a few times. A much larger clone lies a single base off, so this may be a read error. The CDR3 bases are TGTGCCTGCAGCTTAGCTGAGGTTGAGCAGTTCTTC. It yields the protein CACSLAEVEQFF. The rearrangement links TRBV7-3 to TRBJ2-1; D ambiguous. This CDR3 is 12 amino acids long. The germline V gene encodes CDR1 SGHTA and CDR2 FQGTGA.

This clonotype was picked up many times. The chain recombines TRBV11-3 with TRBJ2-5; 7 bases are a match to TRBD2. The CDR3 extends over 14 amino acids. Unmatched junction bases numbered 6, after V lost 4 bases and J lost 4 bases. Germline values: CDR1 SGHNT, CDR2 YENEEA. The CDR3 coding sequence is TGTGCCAGCAGCTATGGACCGGGGGGAGAGACCCAGTACTTC. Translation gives CASSYGPGGETQYF.